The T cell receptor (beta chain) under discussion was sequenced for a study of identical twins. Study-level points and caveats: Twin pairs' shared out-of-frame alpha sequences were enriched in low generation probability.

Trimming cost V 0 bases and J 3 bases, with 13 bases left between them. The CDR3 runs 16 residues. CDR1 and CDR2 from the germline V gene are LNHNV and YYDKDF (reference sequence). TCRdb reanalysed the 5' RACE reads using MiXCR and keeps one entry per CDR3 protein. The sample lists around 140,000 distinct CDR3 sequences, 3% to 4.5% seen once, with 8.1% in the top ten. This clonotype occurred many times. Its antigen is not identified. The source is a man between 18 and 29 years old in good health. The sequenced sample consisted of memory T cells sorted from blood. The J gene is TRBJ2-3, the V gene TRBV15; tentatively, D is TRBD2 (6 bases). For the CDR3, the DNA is TGTGCCACCAGCAGAGATCGCGGGATTGGTACAGATACGCAGTATTTT. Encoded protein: CATSRDRGIGTDTQYF.